This T cell receptor beta chain was observed in a study of T cell responses to AZD1222 COVID-19 vaccine. CDR3 length equals 11 residues. Per the germline V gene, CDR1 is GTSNPN and CDR2 is SVGIG (reference sequence). The ends were cut back, 3 bases at V and 5 bases at J, with 4 bases in the middle. Only in-frame clones appear in the TCRdb table, and some are missing; sequencing was by immunoSEQ multiplex PCR. The profile shows about 78,000 clones, around four fifths of them singletons. The V gene is TRBV30, the J gene TRBJ1-4; no clear D. Sequenced material: peripheral blood, taken on day 0 of AZD1222 vaccination. The sequence was obtained from an adult in good health. DNA for the CDR3: TGTGCCTGGAGCCCAAATGAAAAACTGTTTTTT. Its translation is CAWSPNEKLFF.